This note documents a single TCR beta chain sequence. This entry is derived from a study of beta chain features in type 1 diabetes. Whole-study context: Patient and healthy donor groups were alike in age, gender and cell yields.

The CDR3 is 15 residues long. CDR1 SGHAT and CDR2 FQNNGV come from the germline V gene. The V end was cut by 3 bases, the J end by 3 bases, with 15 bases between. The isolated RNA, all of it, was reverse transcribed, so expressed TCRB transcripts were what got sequenced. Only in-frame clones appear in the TCRdb table, and some are missing; sequencing was by immunoSEQ multiplex PCR. The sample comprises about 410,000 clones, about 15% of which are singletons, and under 0.04% rests with the top ten. Over 95% purity was reached by all sorted populations. This clonotype was sampled from a young man in good health. The specimen was naive CD4+ T cells from blood. This sequence joins TRBV11-2 and TRBJ2-7, with D perhaps matching TRBD1 (6 bases). This chain's CDR3 is CASSLGRGNNYEQYF. The CDR3 DNA is TGTGCCAGCAGCTTGGGTAGGGGGAATAACTACGAGCAGTACTTC.